This TCR beta chain came from a study of cytomegalovirus exposure and HLA in healthy donors. Study-level points and caveats: Diagnosis of cytomegalovirus status made by the classifier reportedly showed high specificity and sensitivity. There were some public TCRs occurring in many donors, but most TCR sequences were rare. Highly shared sequence variants in one cluster were likely a sequencing artifact. Later analysis showed TCR association rates varying by HLA locus, highest for DRB1 and lowest for HLA-C.

This clone was observed a few times. Antigen: not known. PCR was performed using 60 Vbeta and 13 Jbeta primers. Method: immunoSEQ multiplex PCR; TCRdb's copy keeps in-frame clones and lacks some. The sample yields roughly 180,000 clones, 84% seen once. Germline-derived CDR1 and CDR2 are SGHTA and FQGTGA. The CDR3 covers 21 residues. Trimming cost V 0 bases and J 1 base; bases outside gene matches: 11. The sequenced sample was PBMCs. The clonotype comes from a girl aged 2-9 years in good health and CMV-seropositive. This chain joins TRBV7-3 and TRBJ2-3, with 15 bases aligning to TRBD2. The CDR3 region is CASSLTLRGLAGGRGTDTQYF. The CDR3 DNA is TGTGCCAGCAGCTTAACCCTAAGGGGACTAGCGGGAGGCCGGGGCACAGATACGCAGTATTTT.